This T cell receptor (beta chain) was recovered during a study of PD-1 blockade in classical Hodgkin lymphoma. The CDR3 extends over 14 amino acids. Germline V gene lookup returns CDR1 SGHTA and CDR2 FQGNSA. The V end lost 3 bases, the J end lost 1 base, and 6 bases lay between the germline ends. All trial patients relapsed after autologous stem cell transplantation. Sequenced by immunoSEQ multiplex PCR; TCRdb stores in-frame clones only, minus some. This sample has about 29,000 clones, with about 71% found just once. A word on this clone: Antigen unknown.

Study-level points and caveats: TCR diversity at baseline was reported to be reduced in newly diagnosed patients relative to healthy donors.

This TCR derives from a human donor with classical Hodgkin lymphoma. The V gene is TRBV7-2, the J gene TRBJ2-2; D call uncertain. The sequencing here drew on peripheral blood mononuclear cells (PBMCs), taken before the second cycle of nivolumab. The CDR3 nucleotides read TGTGCCAGCAGCTTGCACGGGAACACCGGGGAGCTGTTTTTT. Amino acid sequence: CASSLHGNTGELFF.